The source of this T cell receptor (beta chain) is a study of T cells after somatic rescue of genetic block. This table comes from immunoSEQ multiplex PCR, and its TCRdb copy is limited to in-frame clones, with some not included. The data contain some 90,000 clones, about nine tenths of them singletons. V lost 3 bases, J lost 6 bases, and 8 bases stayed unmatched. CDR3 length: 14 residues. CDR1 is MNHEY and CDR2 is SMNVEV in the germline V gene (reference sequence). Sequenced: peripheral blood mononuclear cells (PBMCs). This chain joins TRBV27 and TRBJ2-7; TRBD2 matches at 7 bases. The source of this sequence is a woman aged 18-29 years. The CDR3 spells CASSFSAGVGEQYF. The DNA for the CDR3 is TGTGCCAGCAGTTTTAGTGCGGGAGTTGGCGAGCAGTACTTC.